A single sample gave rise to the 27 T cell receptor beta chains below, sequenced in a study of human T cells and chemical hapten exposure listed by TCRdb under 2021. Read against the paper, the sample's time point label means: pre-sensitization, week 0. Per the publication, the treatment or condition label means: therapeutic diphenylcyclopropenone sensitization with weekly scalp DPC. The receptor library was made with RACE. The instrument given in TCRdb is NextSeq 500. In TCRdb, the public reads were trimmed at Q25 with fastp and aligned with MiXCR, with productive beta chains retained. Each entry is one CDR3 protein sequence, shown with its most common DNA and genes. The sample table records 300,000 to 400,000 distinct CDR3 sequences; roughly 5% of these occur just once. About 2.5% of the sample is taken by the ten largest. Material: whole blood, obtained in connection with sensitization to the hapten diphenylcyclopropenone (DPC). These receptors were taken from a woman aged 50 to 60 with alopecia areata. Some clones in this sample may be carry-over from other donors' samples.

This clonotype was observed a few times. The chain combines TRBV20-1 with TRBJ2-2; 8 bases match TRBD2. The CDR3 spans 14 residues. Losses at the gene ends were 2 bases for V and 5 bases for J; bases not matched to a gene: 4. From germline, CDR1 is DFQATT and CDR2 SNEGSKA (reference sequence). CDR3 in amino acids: CSARPPGGTGELFF. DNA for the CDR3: TGCAGTGCTAGACCCCCGGGGGGGACCGGGGAGCTGTTTTTT.

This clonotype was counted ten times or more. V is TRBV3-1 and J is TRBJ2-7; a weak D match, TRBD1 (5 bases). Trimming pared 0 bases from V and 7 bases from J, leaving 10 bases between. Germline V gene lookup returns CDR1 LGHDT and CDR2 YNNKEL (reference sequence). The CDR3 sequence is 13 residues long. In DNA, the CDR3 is TGTGCCAGCAGCCAAGATCCCCAGGGTGAGCAGTACTTC. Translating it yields CASSQDPQGEQYF.

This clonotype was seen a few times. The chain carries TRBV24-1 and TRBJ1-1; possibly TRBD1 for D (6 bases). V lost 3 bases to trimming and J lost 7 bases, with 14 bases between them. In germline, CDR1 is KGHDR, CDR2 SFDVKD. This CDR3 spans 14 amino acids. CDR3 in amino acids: CATSDGGPTGEAFF. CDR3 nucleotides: TGTGCCACCAGTGATGGGGGGCCCACAGGTGAAGCTTTCTTT.

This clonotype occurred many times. In DNA, the CDR3 is TGTGCCAGCACCGGCTCTGGGGCCAACGTCCTGACTTTC. Amino acid sequence: CASTGSGANVLTF. The chain has TRBV6-1 and TRBJ2-6; D unresolved. CDR1 is MNHNS, CDR2 SASEGT, per germline. CDR3 length: 13 amino acids. Trimming left V 7 bases short and J 0 bases short, with 4 bases between.

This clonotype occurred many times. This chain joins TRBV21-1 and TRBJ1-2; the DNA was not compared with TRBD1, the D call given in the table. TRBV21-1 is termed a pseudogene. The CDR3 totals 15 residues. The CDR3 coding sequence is TGTGCCAGCAGCAAAGTCAGGACAGGCATATATGGCTACACCTTC. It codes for CASSKVRTGIYGYTF.

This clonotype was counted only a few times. This CDR3 is CASSFEFRSGNTIYF. CDR3 in DNA: TGTGCCAGCAGTTTCGAGTTTCGCTCTGGAAACACCATATATTTT. This chain links TRBV6-5 with TRBJ1-3; D call uncertain. CDR1 and CDR2 from the germline V gene are MNHEY and SVGAGI. The CDR3 is 15 residues long. V gave up 4 bases and J gave up 0 bases, with 10 bases separating them.

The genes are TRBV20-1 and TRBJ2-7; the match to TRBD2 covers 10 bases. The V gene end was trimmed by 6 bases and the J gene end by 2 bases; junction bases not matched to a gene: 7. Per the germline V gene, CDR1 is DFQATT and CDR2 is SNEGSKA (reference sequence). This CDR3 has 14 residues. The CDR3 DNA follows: TGCAGTGCGAAACTAGCGGGACCTACCTACGAGCAGTACTTC. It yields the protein CSAKLAGPTYEQYF.

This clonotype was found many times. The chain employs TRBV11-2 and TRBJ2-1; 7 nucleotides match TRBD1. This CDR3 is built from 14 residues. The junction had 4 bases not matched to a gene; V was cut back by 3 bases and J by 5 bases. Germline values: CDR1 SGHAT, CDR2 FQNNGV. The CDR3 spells CASSFRDSNNEQFF. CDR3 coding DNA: TGTGCCAGCAGCTTCCGGGACAGCAACAATGAGCAGTTCTTC.

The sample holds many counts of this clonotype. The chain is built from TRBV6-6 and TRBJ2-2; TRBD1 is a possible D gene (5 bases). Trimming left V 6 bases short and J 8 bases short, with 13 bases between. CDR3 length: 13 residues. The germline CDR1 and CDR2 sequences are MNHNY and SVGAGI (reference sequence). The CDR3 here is CASRRYTGGELFF. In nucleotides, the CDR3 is TGTGCCAGCAGAAGATACACAGGTGGGGAGCTGTTTTTT.

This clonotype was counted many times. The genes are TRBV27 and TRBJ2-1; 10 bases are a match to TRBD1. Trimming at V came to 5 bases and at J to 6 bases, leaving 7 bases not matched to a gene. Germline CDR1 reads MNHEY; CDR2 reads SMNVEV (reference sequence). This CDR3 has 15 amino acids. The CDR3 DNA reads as TGTGCCAGCAGTCCGACAGGGGGCTTCATCAATGAGCAGTTCTTC. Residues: CASSPTGGFINEQFF.

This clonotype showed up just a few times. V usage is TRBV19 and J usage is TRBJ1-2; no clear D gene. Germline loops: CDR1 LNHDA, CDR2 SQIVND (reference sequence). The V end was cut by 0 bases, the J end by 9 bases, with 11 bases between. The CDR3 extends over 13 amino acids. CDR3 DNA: TGTGCCAGTAGTATAGATCGAGTGGGGAGCTACACCTTC. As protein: CASSIDRVGSYTF.

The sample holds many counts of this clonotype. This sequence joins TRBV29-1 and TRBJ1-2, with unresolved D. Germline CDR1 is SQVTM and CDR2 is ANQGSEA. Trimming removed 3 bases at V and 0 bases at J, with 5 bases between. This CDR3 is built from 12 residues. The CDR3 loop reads CSVDPPNYGYTF. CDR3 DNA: TGCAGCGTTGACCCCCCTAACTATGGCTACACCTTC.

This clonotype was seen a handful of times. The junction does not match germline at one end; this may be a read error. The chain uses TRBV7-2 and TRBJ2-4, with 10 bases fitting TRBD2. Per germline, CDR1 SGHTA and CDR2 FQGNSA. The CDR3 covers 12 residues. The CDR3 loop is CASSLAGAVKYF. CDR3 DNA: TGTGCCAGCAGCCTAGCGGGAGCGGTTAAGTACTTC. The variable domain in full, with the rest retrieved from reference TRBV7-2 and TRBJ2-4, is GAGVSQSPSNKVTEKGKDVELRCDPISGHTALYWYRQSLGQGLEFLIYFQGNSAPDKSGLPSDRFSAERTGGSVSTLTIQRTQQEDSAVYLCASSLAGAVKYFGAGTRLSVL.

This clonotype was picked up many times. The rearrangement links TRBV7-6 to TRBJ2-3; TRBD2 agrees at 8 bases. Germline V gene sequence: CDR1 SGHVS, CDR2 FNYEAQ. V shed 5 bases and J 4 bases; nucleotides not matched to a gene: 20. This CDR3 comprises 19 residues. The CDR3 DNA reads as TGTGCCAGCAGCCTAAGGGGTTGGGTAGCGGGGTCGCGCGCAGATACGCAGTATTTT. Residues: CASSLRGWVAGSRADTQYF.

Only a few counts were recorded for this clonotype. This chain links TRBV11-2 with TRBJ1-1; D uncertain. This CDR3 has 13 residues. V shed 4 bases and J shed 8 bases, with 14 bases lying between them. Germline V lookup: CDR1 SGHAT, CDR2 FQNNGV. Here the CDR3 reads CASSSPWPREAFF. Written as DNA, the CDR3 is TGTGCCAGCAGCTCCCCCTGGCCCAGGGAAGCTTTCTTT.

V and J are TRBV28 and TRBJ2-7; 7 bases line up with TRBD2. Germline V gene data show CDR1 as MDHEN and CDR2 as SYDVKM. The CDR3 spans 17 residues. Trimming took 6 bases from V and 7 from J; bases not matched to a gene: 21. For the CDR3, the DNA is TGTGCCAGCAGCCTCACAACGCACGGGACTATCACTTGGGAGCAGTACTTC. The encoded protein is CASSLTTHGTITWEQYF.

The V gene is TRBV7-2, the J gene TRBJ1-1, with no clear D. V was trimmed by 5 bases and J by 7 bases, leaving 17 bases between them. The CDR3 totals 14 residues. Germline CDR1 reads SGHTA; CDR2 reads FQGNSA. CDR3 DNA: TGTGCCAGCAGCCCGGGAGTCATAAGCAGTGAAGCTTTCTTT. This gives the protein CASSPGVISSEAFF.

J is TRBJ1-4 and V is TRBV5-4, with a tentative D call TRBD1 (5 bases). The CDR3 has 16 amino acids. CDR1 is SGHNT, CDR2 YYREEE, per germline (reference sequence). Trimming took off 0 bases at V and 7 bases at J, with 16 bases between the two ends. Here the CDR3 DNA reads TGTGCCAGCAGCTTGGAGCGAGACAGTAGGCTTGAAAAACTGTTTTTT. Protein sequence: CASSLERDSRLEKLFF.

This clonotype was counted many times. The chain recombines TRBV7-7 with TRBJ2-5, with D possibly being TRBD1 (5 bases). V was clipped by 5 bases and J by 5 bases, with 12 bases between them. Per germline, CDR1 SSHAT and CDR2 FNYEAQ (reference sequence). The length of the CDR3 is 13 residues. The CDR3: CASSIGVRETQYF. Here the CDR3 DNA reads TGTGCCAGCAGCATAGGGGTCCGGGAGACCCAGTACTTC.

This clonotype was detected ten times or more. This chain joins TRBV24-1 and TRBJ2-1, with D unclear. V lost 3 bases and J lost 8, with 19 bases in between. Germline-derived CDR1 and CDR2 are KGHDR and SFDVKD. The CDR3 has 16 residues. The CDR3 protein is CATSDPGSRGYDEQFF. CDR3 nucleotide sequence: TGTGCCACCAGTGATCCCGGTAGTCGCGGATATGATGAGCAGTTCTTC.

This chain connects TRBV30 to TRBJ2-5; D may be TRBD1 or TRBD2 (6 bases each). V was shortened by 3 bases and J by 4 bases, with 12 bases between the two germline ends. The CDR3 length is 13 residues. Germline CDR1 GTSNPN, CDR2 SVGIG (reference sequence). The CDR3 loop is CAWRGGKRETQYF. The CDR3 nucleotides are TGTGCCTGGAGAGGGGGGAAAAGAGAGACCCAGTACTTC.

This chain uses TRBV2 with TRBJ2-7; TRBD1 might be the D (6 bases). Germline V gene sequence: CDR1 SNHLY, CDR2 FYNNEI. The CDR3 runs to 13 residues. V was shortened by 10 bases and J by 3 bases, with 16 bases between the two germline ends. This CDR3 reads CATIRTVNYEQYF. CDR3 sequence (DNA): TGTGCCACCATTAGGACAGTTAACTACGAGCAGTACTTC.

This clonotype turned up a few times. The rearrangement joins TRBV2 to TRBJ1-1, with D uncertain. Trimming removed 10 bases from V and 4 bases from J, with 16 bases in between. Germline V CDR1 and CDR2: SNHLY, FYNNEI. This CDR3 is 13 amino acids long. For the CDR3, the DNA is TGTGCCAACAATAATCGAAGGCCCACTGAAGCTTTCTTT. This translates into CANNNRRPTEAFF.

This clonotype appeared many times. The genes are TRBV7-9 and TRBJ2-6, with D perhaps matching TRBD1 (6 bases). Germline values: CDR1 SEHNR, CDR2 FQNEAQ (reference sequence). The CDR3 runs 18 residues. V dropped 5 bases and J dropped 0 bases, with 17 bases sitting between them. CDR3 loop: CASSERSNRVSGANVLTF. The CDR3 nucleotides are TGTGCCAGCAGCGAAAGATCTAACAGGGTCTCTGGGGCCAACGTCCTGACTTTC. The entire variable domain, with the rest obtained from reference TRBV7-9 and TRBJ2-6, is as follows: DTGVSQNPRHKITKRGQNVTFRCDPISEHNRLYWYRQTLGQGPEFLTYFQNEAQLEKSRLLSDRFSAERPKGSFSTLEIQRTEQGDSAMYLCASSERSNRVSGANVLTFGAGSRLTVL.

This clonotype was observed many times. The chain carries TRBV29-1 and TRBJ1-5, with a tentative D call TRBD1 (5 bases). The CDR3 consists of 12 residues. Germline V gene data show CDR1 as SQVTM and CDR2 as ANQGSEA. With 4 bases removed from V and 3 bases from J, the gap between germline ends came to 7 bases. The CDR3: CSVGGVNQPQHF. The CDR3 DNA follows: TGCAGCGTTGGGGGGGTCAATCAGCCCCAGCATTTT.

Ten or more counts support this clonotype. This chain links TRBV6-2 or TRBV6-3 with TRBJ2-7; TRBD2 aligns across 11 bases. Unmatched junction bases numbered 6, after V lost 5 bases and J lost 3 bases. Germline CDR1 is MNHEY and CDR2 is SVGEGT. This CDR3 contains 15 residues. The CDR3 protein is CASSPLAGGHYEQYF. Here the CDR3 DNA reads TGTGCCAGCAGTCCCCTAGCGGGAGGTCACTACGAGCAGTACTTC.

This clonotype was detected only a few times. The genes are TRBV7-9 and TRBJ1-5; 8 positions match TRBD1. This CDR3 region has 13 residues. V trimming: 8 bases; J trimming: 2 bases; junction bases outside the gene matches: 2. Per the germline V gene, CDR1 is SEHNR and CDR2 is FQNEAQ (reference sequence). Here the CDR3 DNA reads TGTGCCAGCCAGGACAGGGGCAATCAGCCCCAGCATTTT. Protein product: CASQDRGNQPQHF.